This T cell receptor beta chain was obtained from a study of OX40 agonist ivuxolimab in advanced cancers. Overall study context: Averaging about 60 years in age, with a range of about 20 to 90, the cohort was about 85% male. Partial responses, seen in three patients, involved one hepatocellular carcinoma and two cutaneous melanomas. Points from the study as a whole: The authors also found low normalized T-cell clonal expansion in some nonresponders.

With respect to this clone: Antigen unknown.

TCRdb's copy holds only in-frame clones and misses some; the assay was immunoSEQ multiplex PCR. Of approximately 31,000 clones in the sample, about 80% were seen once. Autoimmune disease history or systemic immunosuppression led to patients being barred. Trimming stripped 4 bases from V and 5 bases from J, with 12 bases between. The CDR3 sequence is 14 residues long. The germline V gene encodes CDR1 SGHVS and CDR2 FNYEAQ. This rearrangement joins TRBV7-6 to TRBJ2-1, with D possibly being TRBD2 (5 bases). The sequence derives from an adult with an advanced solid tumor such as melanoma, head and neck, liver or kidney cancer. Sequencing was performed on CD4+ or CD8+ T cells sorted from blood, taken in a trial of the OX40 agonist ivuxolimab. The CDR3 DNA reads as TGTGCCAGCAGCTATGGACTTAAGAACAATGAGCAGTTCTTC. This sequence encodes CASSYGLKNNEQFF. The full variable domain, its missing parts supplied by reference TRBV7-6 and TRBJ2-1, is GAGVSQSPRYKVTKRGQDVALRCDPISGHVSLYWYRQALGQGPEFLTYFNYEAQQDKSGLPNDRFSAERPEGSISTLTIQRTEQRDSAMYRCASSYGLKNNEQFFGPGTRLTVL.